This entry lists 15 T cell receptor beta chains sequenced from one sample in a study of cytomegalovirus exposure and HLA in healthy donors. PCR used 60 Vbeta primers and 13 Jbeta primers. Sequencing was performed with immunoSEQ multiplex PCR; in TCRdb, only in-frame clones are kept and a portion is missing. The sample records about 64,000 clones, around 77% being singletons. The sequencing sample was made of PBMCs. Receptor source: a male donor in good health and CMV-seropositive.

The chain has TRBV6-6 and TRBJ2-7; 13 nucleotides line up with TRBD2. CDR3 length equals 16 residues. V lost 6 bases to trimming and J lost 2 bases; unmatched junction nucleotides: 7. Germline CDR1 and CDR2: MNHNY and SVGAGI (reference sequence). The CDR3 region is CASRGLAGRLTYEQYF. Written as DNA, the CDR3 is TGTGCCAGCAGGGGACTAGCGGGGCGATTAACCTACGAGCAGTACTTC.

This sequence joins TRBV7-8 and TRBJ2-2; 8 bases match TRBD1. The V gene's germline CDR1 is SGHVS and CDR2 FQNEAQ. The CDR3 sequence is 16 residues long. Trimming took 2 bases from V and 4 from J; bases not matched to a gene: 6. CDR3 sequence reads: CASSLNTGGGTGELFF. CDR3 nucleotides: TGTGCCAGCAGCTTAAATACAGGGGGAGGCACCGGGGAGCTGTTTTTT.

Notes on this clone: The likely explanation is a read error, given a far larger clone one base away. The chain links TRBV7-2 to TRBJ2-5; D is unresolved. V was shortened by 2 bases and J by 2 bases, with 6 bases between the two germline ends. Germline V gene sequence: CDR1 SGHTA, CDR2 FQGNSA. The CDR3 runs 13 residues. DNA of the CDR3: TGTGCCAGCAGCTTATGGCAGCAAGAGACCCAGTACTTC. Its protein is CASSLWQQETQYF.

This chain connects TRBV30 to TRBJ1-4; TRBD1 matches at 7 bases. Germline values: CDR1 GTSNPN, CDR2 SVGIG (reference sequence). With V trimmed by 0 bases and J by 7 bases, 8 bases remained unmatched. CDR3 length: 15 residues. The CDR3 loop is CAWSVRETGLEKLFF. The CDR3 region has the DNA TGTGCCTGGAGTGTACGAGAGACAGGGCTTGAAAAACTGTTTTTT.

The CDR3 spells CASSLLGQGNQPQHF. The CDR3, as DNA: TGTGCCAGCAGTTTATTGGGACAGGGCAATCAGCCCCAGCATTTT. The chain is built from TRBV28 and TRBJ1-5; 8 bases are shared with TRBD1. CDR1 is MDHEN and CDR2 is SYDVKM in the germline V gene. J gave up 2 bases and V 1 base, and 1 base lay outside the gene matches. The CDR3 covers 15 residues. Based on the CDR3 plus reference TRBV28 and TRBJ1-5, the full variable domain is DVKVTQSSRYLVKRTGEKVFLECVQDMDHENMFWYRQDPGLGLRLIYFSYDVKMKEKGDIPEGYSVSREKKERFSLILESASTNQTSMYLCASSLLGQGNQPQHFGDGTRLSIL.

The chain uses TRBV30 and TRBJ2-1, with 9 positions matching TRBD2. There are 16 residues in the CDR3. Per germline, CDR1 GTSNPN and CDR2 SVGIG (reference sequence). V gave up 7 bases and J gave up 6 bases; unmatched junction bases: 16. Here the CDR3 DNA reads TGTGCCTCGTCCGCGGGGGGGTTAAAGAGAGGCAATGAGCAGTTCTTC. Its protein is CASSAGGLKRGNEQFF.

This sequence joins TRBV27 and TRBJ1-1, with 7 bases fitting TRBD1. CDR3 length: 19 residues. The V segment lost 5 bases and the J segment 2 bases; nucleotides outside the gene matches: 20. Germline V gives CDR1 MNHEY, CDR2 SMNVEV (reference sequence). CDR3 amino acids: CASSPLIAPQGVGNTEAFF. DNA for the CDR3: TGTGCCAGCAGTCCTTTAATTGCCCCCCAGGGGGTTGGTAACACTGAAGCTTTCTTT.

The rearrangement links TRBV5-8 to TRBJ1-2; 12 bases are shared with TRBD1. The CDR3 sequence is 14 residues long. Germline trimming cut 4 bases from V and 6 bases from J; bases unmatched to any gene: 4. Germline V CDR1 and CDR2: SGHTS, YDEGEE. Here the CDR3 reads CASSPGQGADGYTF. For the CDR3, the DNA is TGTGCCAGCAGCCCGGGACAGGGGGCGGATGGCTACACCTTC.

This clone occurred once. This chain connects TRBV29-1 to TRBJ1-1; D unresolved. The CDR3 is 11 residues long. The germline CDR1 and CDR2 sequences are SQVTM and ANQGSEA. The ends were cut back, 8 bases at V and 0 bases at J, with 7 bases in the middle. The CDR3, as DNA: TGCAGCAATCAGATGAACACTGAAGCTTTCTTT. Translated, it gives CSNQMNTEAFF.

This sequence joins TRBV7-6 and TRBJ1-1; TRBD1 might be the D (6 bases). Germline V CDR1 and CDR2: SGHVS, FNYEAQ. The CDR3 covers 15 residues. V was shortened by 5 bases and J by 1 base, with 14 bases between the two germline ends. This CDR3 reads CASSLQGQPNTEAFF. The CDR3 bases are TGTGCCAGCAGCCTACAGGGACAACCGAACACTGAAGCTTTCTTT.

The chain has TRBV6-6 and TRBJ1-6, with D perhaps TRBD1 (5 bases). This CDR3 is 12 amino acids long. V was cut by 6 bases and J by 17 bases, with 17 bases left in between. Germline CDR1 and CDR2: MNHNY and SVGAGI (reference sequence). The DNA of the CDR3 is TGTGCCAGCAGCTCCGGACCGGTCAGGGTCCACTTT. Translating gives CASSSGPVRVHF.

The rearrangement joins TRBV6-5 to TRBJ2-7; D not certain. There are 16 residues in the CDR3. With 0 bases removed from V and 4 bases from J, the gap between germline ends came to 16 bases. Germline V gives CDR1 MNHEY, CDR2 SVGAGI. DNA for the CDR3: TGTGCCAGCAGTTACTCGACGGCAGCGATTAATTACGAGCAGTACTTC. Its protein product is CASSYSTAAINYEQYF.

The V and J genes are TRBV28 and TRBJ2-1, with 16 bases that match TRBD2. J was trimmed by 6 bases and V by 6 bases; bases with no gene match: 8. In germline, CDR1 is MDHEN, CDR2 SYDVKM. The CDR3 runs to 17 residues. CDR3 sequence: CASRPGTSGGASNEQFF. In DNA, the CDR3 is TGTGCCAGCAGACCAGGGACTAGCGGGGGGGCAAGCAATGAGCAGTTCTTC.

This clone has more than one count but fewer than ten. The chain couples TRBV7-2 to TRBJ2-7; D may be TRBD1 (5 bases). With 5 bases removed from V and 5 bases from J, the gap between germline ends came to 13 bases. The CDR3 runs 13 residues. Germline V gene lookup returns CDR1 SGHTA and CDR2 FQGNSA. Here the CDR3 reads CASSPQGLDEQYF. Written as DNA, the CDR3 is TGTGCCAGCAGCCCTCAGGGCCTGGACGAGCAGTACTTC.

This clone was counted between two and nine times. The rearrangement uses TRBV6-5 and TRBJ1-1; 7 nucleotides match TRBD1. This CDR3 contains 16 residues. Germline CDR1 and CDR2: MNHEY and SVGAGI. J gave up 0 bases and V 4 bases, and 8 bases lay outside the gene matches. The CDR3 loop is CASSSPTGTMNTEAFF. The CDR3 nucleotides read TGTGCCAGCAGTTCCCCGACAGGGACCATGAACACTGAAGCTTTCTTT.